A single sample gave rise to the 26 T cell receptor beta chains below, sequenced in a study of regulatory T cells in long-lasting Graves disease. In building TCR beta libraries, iRepertoire HTBI primers were used together with Arm-PCR of CDR3 regions. TCRdb fed the multiplex PCR reads into MiXCR, producing one record per CDR3 protein. The data hold roughly 500,000 distinct CDR3 sequences, with about 20% observed a single time. Stated time point: persistent/refractory GD, antithyroid drugs over 5 years with positive TRAb. TCR sequences were obtained from RNA taken from PBMCs. Material: peripheral blood mononuclear cells (PBMCs), obtained when the disease was refractory, from a patient treated with antithyroid drugs. These receptor sequences come from a female donor with Graves disease.

V usage is TRBV5-4 and J usage is TRBJ2-4, with a tentative D call TRBD2 (6 bases). Trimming removed 0 bases from V and 1 base from J, with 14 bases in between. CDR3 length: 17 residues. The germline CDR1 and CDR2 sequences are SGHNT and YYREEE (reference sequence). The CDR3 sequence: CASSLEGGFGAKNIQYF. The CDR3 DNA reads as TGTGCCAGCAGCTTGGAGGGAGGTTTTGGGGCCAAAAACATTCAGTACTTC.

This clonotype was recorded a few times. V and J are TRBV7-2 and TRBJ2-7, with D possibly TRBD2 on 5 matching bases. Trimming shortened V by 5 bases and J by 9 bases, and 14 bases separated the two germline ends. This CDR3 spans 12 amino acids. Germline CDR1 and CDR2: SGHTA and FQGNSA. CDR3 nucleotide sequence: TGTGCCAGCAGCATGGTCGTCGGAGGGCAGTACTTC. Residues: CASSMVVGGQYF.

The chain is built from TRBV27 and TRBJ2-3; no clear D. The germline gives CDR1 MNHEY, CDR2 SMNVEV (reference sequence). V was cut by 3 bases and J by 9 bases, with 4 bases left in between. The CDR3 contains 10 residues. This CDR3 is CASSFPTQYF. CDR3 coding DNA: TGTGCCAGCAGTTTCCCCACGCAGTATTTT.

The chain uses TRBV15 and TRBJ2-2; TRBD1 agrees at 8 bases. Trimming cost V 6 bases and J 6 bases; bases outside gene matches: 6. This CDR3 is built from 14 residues. Germline lookup yields CDR1 LNHNV and CDR2 YYDKDF (reference sequence). The CDR3: CATRGAGGPGELFF. CDR3 bases: TGTGCCACCAGGGGGGCAGGGGGCCCCGGGGAGCTGTTTTTT.

This clonotype was observed at least ten times. This rearrangement joins TRBV6-5 to TRBJ2-2; D is unclear. The CDR3 length is 11 residues. Between the trimmed V and J ends, which lost 4 bases and 6 bases, there was a span of 3 bases. CDR1 and CDR2 (germline): MNHEY, SVGAGI. In DNA, the CDR3 is TGTGCCAGCAGTTCGGCCGGGGAGCTGTTTTTT. Its protein is CASSSAGELFF.

This clonotype was picked up one time. One end of the junction is discordant with germline, which a read error may explain. The chain is built from TRBV28 and TRBJ1-4; D perhaps matches TRBD1 (5 bases). CDR1 is MDHEN, CDR2 SYDVKM, per germline. CDR3 length equals 14 residues. The CDR3 DNA is TGTGCCAGCGCAAACAGGATTTTAATGAAAAAGCTGTTTTTT. This gives the protein CASANRILMKKLFF.

This clonotype was counted at least ten times. The chain joins TRBV14 to TRBJ1-2, with 10 bases aligning to TRBD1. J gave up 5 bases and V 3 bases, and 0 bases lay outside the gene matches. CDR1 and CDR2 from the germline V gene are SGHDN and FVKESK. The CDR3 extends over 13 amino acids. The CDR3 DNA follows: TGTGCCAGCAGCCAGGACAGGGGGTATGGCTACACCTTC. Translation: CASSQDRGYGYTF.

A few counts support this clonotype. In DNA form, the CDR3 reads TGTGCCAGCAGTGAAATCGTCGGGCAGGGGGGCGGGGAGCTGTTTTTT. This sequence encodes CASSEIVGQGGGELFF. The chain combines TRBV6-1 with TRBJ2-2; tentatively, D is TRBD1 (7 bases). The germline CDR1 and CDR2 sequences are MNHNS and SASEGT. There are 16 residues in the CDR3. V shed 2 bases and J shed 7 bases, with 17 bases lying between them.

This clonotype was observed a handful of times. The J gene is TRBJ2-1, the V gene TRBV7-2, with 9 bases aligning to TRBD2. CDR3 length: 16 amino acids. V lost 1 base to trimming and J lost 9 bases; unmatched junction nucleotides: 10. In germline, CDR1 is SGHTA, CDR2 FQGNSA. CDR3 loop: CASSLDAGGPLGEQFF. As DNA, the CDR3 is TGTGCCAGCAGCTTAGACGCGGGAGGGCCCCTCGGTGAGCAGTTCTTC.

The chain combines TRBV28 with TRBJ2-6; weak D call: TRBD1 (6 bases). Germline CDR1 is MDHEN and CDR2 is SYDVKM. The CDR3 is made up of 18 amino acids. The V gene lost 1 base and the J gene lost 0 bases, with 13 bases spanning the gap. This CDR3 reads CASSLSGRGNSGANVLTF. CDR3 nucleotides: TGTGCCAGCAGTTTATCAGGCAGGGGAAACTCTGGGGCCAACGTCCTGACTTTC.

This clonotype was detected only once. The CDR3 sequence is CATRPARLNLYEQYF. DNA for the CDR3: TGTGCCACCAGACCCGCACGCCTTAACCTCTACGAGCAGTACTTC. The chain is built from TRBV15 and TRBJ2-7; D not certain. Per germline, CDR1 LNHNV and CDR2 YYDKDF (reference sequence). There are 15 residues in the CDR3. V was shortened by 6 bases and J by 3 bases, with 18 bases between the two germline ends.

There are many counts of this clonotype. The chain combines TRBV5-1 with TRBJ1-2, with TRBD1 matching over 9 bases. CDR3 length: 19 residues. The germline gives CDR1 SGHRS, CDR2 YFSETQ. Trimming at V came to 0 bases and at J to 7 bases, leaving 19 bases not matched to a gene. For the CDR3, the DNA is TGCGCCAGCAGCTTGGCTCGTTTGACAGAAAAACAGGGGGCAAGTGGCTACACCTTC. As protein: CASSLARLTEKQGASGYTF.

This clonotype was recorded many times. The chain is built from TRBV2 and TRBJ1-1; 7 nucleotides agree with TRBD1. V was clipped by 6 bases and J by 3 bases; unmatched bases: 10. Germline-derived CDR1 and CDR2 are SNHLY and FYNNEI. The CDR3 loop spans 15 amino acids. Here the CDR3 reads CASRDRSFLDTEAFF. Here the CDR3 DNA reads TGTGCCAGCAGGGACAGGAGTTTTTTAGACACTGAAGCTTTCTTT.

Many counts were recorded for this clonotype. The genes are TRBV6-1 and TRBJ1-1; no clear D. Germline loops: CDR1 MNHNS, CDR2 SASEGT. The CDR3 has 12 amino acids. V dropped 6 bases and J dropped 10 bases, with 15 bases sitting between them. CDR3 in DNA: TGTGCCAGCAGCCAAGGACCTGGGAGAGCTTTCTTT. Its protein is CASSQGPGRAFF.

Remarks on this clonotype: Germline and junction disagree at one end, which may indicate a read error. The V and J genes are TRBV12-3 or TRBV12-4 and TRBJ1-2; D gene ambiguous. The length of the CDR3 is 13 residues. In DNA, the CDR3 is TGTGCCGGCAGTATAGGACCGCGTAGTGGCTACACCTTC. Protein product: CAGSIGPRSGYTF.

This chain connects TRBV5-1 to TRBJ2-1; 10 nucleotides match TRBD1. V shed 3 bases and J 0 bases; nucleotides not matched to a gene: 12. The length of the CDR3 is 19 residues. From germline, CDR1 is SGHRS and CDR2 YFSETQ. CDR3 region: CASSSGGDRGSSSYNEQFF. CDR3 DNA: TGCGCCAGCAGCTCCGGGGGGGACAGGGGTTCGAGCTCCTACAATGAGCAGTTCTTC.

This clonotype was recorded at least ten times. This chain connects TRBV19 to TRBJ1-5; no clear D. Germline V gives CDR1 LNHDA, CDR2 SQIVND (reference sequence). CDR3 size: 15 residues. Trimming took off 3 bases at V and 2 bases at J, with 11 bases between the two ends. The CDR3 coding sequence is TGTGCCAGTAGTATGGCAGTCAGCGGCAATCAGCCCCAGCATTTT. Protein product: CASSMAVSGNQPQHF.

This clonotype was found many times. The chain couples TRBV27 to TRBJ2-7; D unresolved. The CDR3 is made up of 13 amino acids. The germline CDR1 and CDR2 sequences are MNHEY and SMNVEV (reference sequence). The germline V and J ends were trimmed by 0 bases and 6 bases, with 9 bases remaining between them. The CDR3 here is CASSLSGFAEQYF. CDR3 coding DNA: TGTGCCAGCAGTTTATCTGGTTTCGCCGAGCAGTACTTC.

This clonotype was detected ten times or more. The chain's CDR3 is CSVAPPEAGSYEQYF. CDR3 nucleotide sequence: TGCAGCGTTGCCCCCCCCGAAGCAGGGTCCTACGAGCAGTACTTC. The chain employs TRBV29-1 and TRBJ2-7; D might be TRBD1 (5 bases). Looked up from germline, CDR1 is SQVTM and CDR2 is ANQGSEA. Trimming took 4 bases from V and 1 from J, leaving 17 bases between them. The CDR3 extends over 15 amino acids.

This clonotype was observed a few times. The V gene is TRBV29-1, the J gene TRBJ2-7; D unresolved. Germline V gene lookup returns CDR1 SQVTM and CDR2 ANQGSEA. V dropped 4 bases and J dropped 7 bases, with 8 bases sitting between them. CDR3 length: 10 amino acids. The CDR3 is CSVGAEEQYF. The CDR3 DNA follows: TGCAGCGTTGGCGCGGAAGAGCAGTACTTC.

This chain connects TRBV4-3 to TRBJ1-6; no clear D gene. The end of the DNA is better explained by TRBJ1-1, so the J call may be wrong. Per germline, CDR1 LGHNA and CDR2 YSLEER. The CDR3 is 14 residues long. CDR3: CASSHLQRINEAFF. The CDR3, as DNA: TGCGCCAGCAGCCACTTGCAGCGGATTAATGAAGCTTTCTTT.

This clonotype showed up just a few times. The V gene is TRBV6-5, the J gene TRBJ1-5, with D hard to call. The CDR3 runs to 15 residues. Per germline, CDR1 MNHEY and CDR2 SVGAGI. The germline V and J ends were trimmed by 1 base and 5 bases, with 12 bases remaining between them. The CDR3 region has the DNA TGTGCCAGCAGTTACTTATCCGCCGGGTATCAGCCCCAGCATTTT. Its translation: CASSYLSAGYQPQHF.

The V and J genes are TRBV5-1 and TRBJ1-1; no definite D call. In germline, CDR1 is SGHRS, CDR2 YFSETQ. The CDR3 runs to 15 residues. Trimming removed 2 bases from V and 1 base from J, with 12 bases in between. DNA of the CDR3: TGCGCCAGCAGCTTCCAACCGGAAAAGAACACTGAAGCTTTCTTT. This codes for CASSFQPEKNTEAFF.

Many counts were recorded for this clonotype. CDR3 loop: CSGRVSLNQETQYF. In DNA, the CDR3 is TGCAGCGGTCGCGTGTCATTAAACCAAGAGACCCAGTACTTC. The V call is TRBV20-1, the J call TRBJ2-5; D uncertain. This CDR3 has 14 amino acids. From germline, CDR1 is DFQATT and CDR2 SNEGSKA (reference sequence).

This clonotype appeared many times. Written as DNA, the CDR3 is TGTGCCTCGACAGGGGTTGGCTACACCTTC. This encodes CASTGVGYTF. The chain combines TRBV30 with TRBJ1-2; 8 bases align to TRBD1. V lost 7 bases to trimming and J lost 7 bases; unmatched junction nucleotides: 2. This CDR3 region has 10 residues. Germline CDR1 reads GTSNPN; CDR2 reads SVGIG (reference sequence).

On this clonotype itself: A clone one base away is much larger, so this may be a read error. The genes are TRBV10-3 and TRBJ2-2; a weak D match, TRBD1 (5 bases). The CDR3 has 19 residues. CDR1 and CDR2 from the germline V gene are ENHRY and SYGVKD. Trimming cost V 0 bases and J 4 bases, with 21 bases left between them. The CDR3 reads CAISESVLSGYEITGELFF. The CDR3 region has the DNA TGTGCCATCAGTGAGTCGGTGCTGTCAGGGTACGAAATCACCGGGGAGCTGTTTTTT.